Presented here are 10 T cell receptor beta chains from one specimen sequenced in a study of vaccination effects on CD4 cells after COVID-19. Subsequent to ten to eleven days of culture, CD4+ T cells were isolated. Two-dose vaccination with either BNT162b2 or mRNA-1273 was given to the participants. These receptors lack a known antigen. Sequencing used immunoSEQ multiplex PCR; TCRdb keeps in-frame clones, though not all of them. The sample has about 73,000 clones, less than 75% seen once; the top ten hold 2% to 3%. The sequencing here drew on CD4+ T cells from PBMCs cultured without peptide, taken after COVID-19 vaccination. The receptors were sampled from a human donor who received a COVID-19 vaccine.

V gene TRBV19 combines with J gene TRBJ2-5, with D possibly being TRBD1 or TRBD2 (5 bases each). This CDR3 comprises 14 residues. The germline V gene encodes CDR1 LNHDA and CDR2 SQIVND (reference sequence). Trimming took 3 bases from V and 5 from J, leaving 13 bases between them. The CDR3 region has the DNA TGTGCCAGTAGTATGTTAGGGGACGGGGAGACCCAGTACTTC. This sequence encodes CASSMLGDGETQYF.

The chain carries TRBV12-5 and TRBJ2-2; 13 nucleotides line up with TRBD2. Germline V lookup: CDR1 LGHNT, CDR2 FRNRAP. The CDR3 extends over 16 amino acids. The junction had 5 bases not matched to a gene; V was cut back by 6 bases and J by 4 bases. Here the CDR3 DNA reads TGTGCTAGTGGCCCGTGGACTAGCGGGGGCACCGGGGAGCTGTTTTTT. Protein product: CASGPWTSGGTGELFF.

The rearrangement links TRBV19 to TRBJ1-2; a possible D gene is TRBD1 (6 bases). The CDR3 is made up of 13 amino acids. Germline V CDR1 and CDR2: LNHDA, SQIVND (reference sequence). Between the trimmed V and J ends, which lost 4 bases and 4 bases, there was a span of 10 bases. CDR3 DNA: TGTGCCAGTAGTAATCCAGGGGCCTATGGCTACACCTTC. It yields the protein CASSNPGAYGYTF.

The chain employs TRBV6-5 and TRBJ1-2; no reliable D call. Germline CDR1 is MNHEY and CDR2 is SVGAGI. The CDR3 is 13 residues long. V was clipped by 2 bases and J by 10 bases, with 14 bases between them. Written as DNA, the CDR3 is TGTGCCAGCAGTTACGGAGACCCTAGTGCCTACACCTTC. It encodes CASSYGDPSAYTF.

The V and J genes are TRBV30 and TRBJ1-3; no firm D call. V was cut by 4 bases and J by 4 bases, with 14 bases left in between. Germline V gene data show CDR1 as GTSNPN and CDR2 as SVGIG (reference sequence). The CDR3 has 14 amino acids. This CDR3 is CAWKLGWEGNTIYF. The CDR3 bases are TGTGCCTGGAAGTTGGGCTGGGAAGGAAACACCATATATTTT.

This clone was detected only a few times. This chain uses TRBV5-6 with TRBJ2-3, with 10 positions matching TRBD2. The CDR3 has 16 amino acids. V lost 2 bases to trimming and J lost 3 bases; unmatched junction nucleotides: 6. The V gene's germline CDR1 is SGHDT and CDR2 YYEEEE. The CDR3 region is CASSLSVGLATDTQYF. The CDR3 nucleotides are TGTGCCAGCAGCTTAAGTGTGGGACTAGCGACAGATACGCAGTATTTT. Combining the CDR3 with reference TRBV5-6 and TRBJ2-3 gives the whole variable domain DAGVTQSPTHLIKTRGQQVTLRCSPKSGHDTVSWYQQALGQGPQFIFQYYEEEERQRGNFPDRFSGHQFPNYSSELNVNALLLGDSALYLCASSLSVGLATDTQYFGPGTRLTVL.

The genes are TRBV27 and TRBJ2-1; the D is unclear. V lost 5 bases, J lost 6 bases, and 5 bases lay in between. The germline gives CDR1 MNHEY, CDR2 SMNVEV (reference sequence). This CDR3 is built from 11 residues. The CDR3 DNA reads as TGTGCCAGCAGTAACATCAATGAGCAGTTCTTC. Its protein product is CASSNINEQFF.

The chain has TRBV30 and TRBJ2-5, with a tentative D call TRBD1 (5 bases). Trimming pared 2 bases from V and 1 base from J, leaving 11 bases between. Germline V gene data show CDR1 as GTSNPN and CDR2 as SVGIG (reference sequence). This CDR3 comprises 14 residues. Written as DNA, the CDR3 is TGTGCCTGGAGTCCCGCTGGGGCCCAAGAGACCCAGTACTTC. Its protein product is CAWSPAGAQETQYF.

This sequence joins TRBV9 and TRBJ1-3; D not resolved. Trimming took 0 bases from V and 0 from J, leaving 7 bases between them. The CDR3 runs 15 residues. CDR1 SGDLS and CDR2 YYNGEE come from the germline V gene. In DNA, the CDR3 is TGTGCCAGCAGCGTAGCAGCAGGCTCTGGAAACACCATATATTTT. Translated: CASSVAAGSGNTIYF. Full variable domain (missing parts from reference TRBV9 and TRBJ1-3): DSGVTQTPKHLITATGQRVTLRCSPRSGDLSVYWYQQSLDQGLQFLIQYYNGEERAKGNILERFSAQQFPDLHSELNLSSLELGDSALYFCASSVAAGSGNTIYFGEGSWLTVV.

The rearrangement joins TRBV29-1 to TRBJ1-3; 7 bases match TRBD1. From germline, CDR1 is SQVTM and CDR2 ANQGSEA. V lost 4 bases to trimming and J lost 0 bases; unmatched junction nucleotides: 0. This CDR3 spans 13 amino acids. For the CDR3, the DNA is TGCAGCGTTGCAGGGGGCTCTGGAAACACCATATATTTT. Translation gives CSVAGGSGNTIYF.